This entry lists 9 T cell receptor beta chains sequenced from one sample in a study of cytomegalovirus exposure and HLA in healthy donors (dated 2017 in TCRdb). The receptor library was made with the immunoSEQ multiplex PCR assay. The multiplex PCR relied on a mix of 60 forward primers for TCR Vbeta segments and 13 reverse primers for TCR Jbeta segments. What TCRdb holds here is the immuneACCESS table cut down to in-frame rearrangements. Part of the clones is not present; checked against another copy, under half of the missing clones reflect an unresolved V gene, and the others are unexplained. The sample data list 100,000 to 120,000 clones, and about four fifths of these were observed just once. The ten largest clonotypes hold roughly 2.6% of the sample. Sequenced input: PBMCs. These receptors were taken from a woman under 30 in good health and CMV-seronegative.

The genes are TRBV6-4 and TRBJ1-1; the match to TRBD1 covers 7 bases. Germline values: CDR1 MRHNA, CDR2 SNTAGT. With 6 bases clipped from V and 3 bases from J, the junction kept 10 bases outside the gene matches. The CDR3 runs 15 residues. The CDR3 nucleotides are TGTGCCAGCAGAGAAAGCGACAGGGCGGACACTGAAGCTTTCTTT. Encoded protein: CASRESDRADTEAFF.

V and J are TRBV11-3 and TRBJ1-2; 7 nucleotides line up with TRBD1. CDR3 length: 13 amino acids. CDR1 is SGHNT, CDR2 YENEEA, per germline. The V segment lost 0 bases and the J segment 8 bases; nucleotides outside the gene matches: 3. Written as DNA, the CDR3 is TGTGCCAGCAGCTTAGATCAAGGGGGCGGCTACACCTTC. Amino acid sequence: CASSLDQGGGYTF.

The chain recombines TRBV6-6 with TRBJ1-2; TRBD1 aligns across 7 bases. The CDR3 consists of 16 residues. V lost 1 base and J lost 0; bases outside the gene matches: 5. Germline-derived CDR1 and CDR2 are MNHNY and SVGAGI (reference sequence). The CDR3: CASSYFGTDTNYGYTF. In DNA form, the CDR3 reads TGTGCCAGCAGTTACTTCGGGACAGACACTAACTATGGCTACACCTTC.

The CDR3 loop is CASSQDSQTPRGNEQFF. The CDR3 bases are TGCGCCAGCAGCCAAGATTCCCAGACCCCAAGGGGAAATGAGCAGTTCTTC. J is TRBJ2-1 and V is TRBV4-3; possibly TRBD1 for D (5 bases). Trimming cost V 0 bases and J 7 bases, with 19 bases left between them. The CDR3 runs 17 residues. CDR1 and CDR2 from the germline V gene are LGHNA and YSLEER.

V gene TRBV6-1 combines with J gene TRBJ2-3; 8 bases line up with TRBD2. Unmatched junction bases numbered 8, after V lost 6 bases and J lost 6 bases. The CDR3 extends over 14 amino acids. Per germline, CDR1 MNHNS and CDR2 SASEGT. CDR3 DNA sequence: TGTGCCAGCAGCCCCCGGGGGGGAACGGATACGCAGTATTTT. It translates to CASSPRGGTDTQYF.

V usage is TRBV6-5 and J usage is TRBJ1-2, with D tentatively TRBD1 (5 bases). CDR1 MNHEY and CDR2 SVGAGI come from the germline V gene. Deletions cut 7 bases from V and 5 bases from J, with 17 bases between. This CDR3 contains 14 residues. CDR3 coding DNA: TGTGCCAGCATGATGCAGGGTGGAGGGTATGGCTACACCTTC. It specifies CASMMQGGGYGYTF.

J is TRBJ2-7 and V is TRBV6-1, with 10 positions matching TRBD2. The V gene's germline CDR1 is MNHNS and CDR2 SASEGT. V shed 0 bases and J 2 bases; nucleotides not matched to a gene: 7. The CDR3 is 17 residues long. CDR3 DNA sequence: TGTGCCAGCAGTGAAGCGCCAATAGCGGGAGGACCCTACGAGCAGTACTTC. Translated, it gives CASSEAPIAGGPYEQYF.

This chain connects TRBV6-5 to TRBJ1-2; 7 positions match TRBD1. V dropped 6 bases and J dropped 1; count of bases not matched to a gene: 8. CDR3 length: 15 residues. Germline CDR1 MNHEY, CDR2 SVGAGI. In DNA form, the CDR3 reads TGTGCCAGCAGCGATGCAGGGGGTAGTAACTATGGCTACACCTTC. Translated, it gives CASSDAGGSNYGYTF.

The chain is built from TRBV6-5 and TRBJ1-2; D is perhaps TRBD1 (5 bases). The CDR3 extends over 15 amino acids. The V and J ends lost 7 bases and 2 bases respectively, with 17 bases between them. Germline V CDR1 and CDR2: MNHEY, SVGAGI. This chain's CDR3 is CASKTGHTLNYGYTF. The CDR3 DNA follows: TGTGCCAGCAAGACCGGACACACATTAAACTATGGCTACACCTTC.